These 26 T cell receptor beta chains were all obtained from the same sample, sequenced in a study of OX40 agonist ivuxolimab in advanced cancers. Produced via immunoSEQ multiplex PCR; TCRdb's table is partial and in-frame only. Of 65,000 or so clones listed, roughly 82% are singletons. The specimen was CD4+ or CD8+ T cells sorted from blood, collected in a trial of the OX40 agonist ivuxolimab. The source of these receptors is an adult with an advanced solid tumor such as melanoma, head and neck, liver or kidney cancer.

A few counts support this clone. The rearrangement joins TRBV27 to TRBJ1-2, with unresolved D. This CDR3 contains 14 residues. From germline, CDR1 is MNHEY and CDR2 SMNVEV (reference sequence). The V gene lost 4 bases and the J gene lost 4 bases, with 13 bases spanning the gap. CDR3 protein: CASSSRDGLYGYTF. The CDR3 DNA reads TGTGCCAGCAGTTCACGAGACGGACTCTATGGCTACACCTTC.

This chain uses TRBV5-1 with TRBJ2-1, with TRBD2 matching 10 bases. This CDR3 has 17 amino acids. The V gene's germline CDR1 is SGHRS and CDR2 YFSETQ. Unmatched junction bases numbered 3, after V lost 0 bases and J lost 0 bases. CDR3 residues: CASSLVSGGTSYNEQFF. The CDR3 region has the DNA TGCGCCAGCAGCTTGGTTAGCGGGGGGACCTCCTACAATGAGCAGTTCTTC.

CDR3 residues: CAISARGGGYTF. In DNA, the CDR3 is TGTGCCATCAGTGCCAGGGGAGGTGGCTACACCTTC. The rearrangement uses TRBV10-3 and TRBJ1-2; D perhaps matches TRBD1 (6 bases). Trimming took off 4 bases at V and 7 bases at J, with 10 bases between the two ends. CDR3 size: 12 residues. The germline V gene encodes CDR1 ENHRY and CDR2 SYGVKD.

This clone was counted a single time. This rearrangement joins TRBV25-1 to TRBJ2-3; D uncertain. Trimming shortened V by 11 bases and J by 1 base, and 13 bases separated the two germline ends. The germline V gene has CDR1 MGHDK and CDR2 SYGVNS. The CDR3 is 13 amino acids. CDR3 sequence (DNA): TGTGCCGCCGACGGAGATGGCACAGATACGCAGTATTTT. The encoded protein is CAADGDGTDTQYF.

The chain carries TRBV19 and TRBJ1-2, with a possible D match to TRBD1 (5 bases). This CDR3 has 13 residues. From germline, CDR1 is LNHDA and CDR2 SQIVND (reference sequence). Trimming cost V 4 bases and J 8 bases, with 14 bases left between them. Here the CDR3 reads CASSTTGTGGYTF. The CDR3 DNA sequence: TGTGCCAGTAGTACAACCGGGACTGGGGGCTACACCTTC. The whole variable domain, remainder taken from reference TRBV19 and TRBJ1-2, is DGGITQSPKYLFRKEGQNVTLSCEQNLNHDAMYWYRQDPGQGLRLIYYSQIVNDFQKGDIAEGYSVSREKKESFPLTVTSAQKNPTAFYLCASSTTGTGGYTFGSGTRLTVV.

The chain has TRBV7-9 and TRBJ1-1, with D perhaps TRBD1 (5 bases). The CDR3 is 14 amino acids. Trimming stripped 5 bases from V and 2 bases from J, with 12 bases between. Looked up from germline, CDR1 is SEHNR and CDR2 is FQNEAQ (reference sequence). Here the CDR3 DNA reads TGTGCCAGCAGCCCCCGACAGAGAAACACTGAAGCTTTCTTT. Protein: CASSPRQRNTEAFF.

This clone appeared a single time. The chain joins TRBV11-1 to TRBJ1-4, with D unresolved. V was trimmed by 1 base and J by 1 base, leaving 16 bases between them. This CDR3 spans 18 amino acids. Germline values: CDR1 SGHAT, CDR2 FQDESV (reference sequence). CDR3 sequence reads: CASSLVRSGCRTNEKLFF. CDR3 DNA: TGTGCCAGCAGCTTAGTAAGGAGTGGTTGTCGAACTAATGAAAAACTGTTTTTT.

This sequence joins TRBV5-1 and TRBJ1-1; 9 bases align to TRBD1. J lost 6 bases, V lost 3 bases, and 9 bases had no gene match. CDR1 and CDR2 from the germline V gene are SGHRS and YFSETQ. The CDR3 has 15 residues. CDR3 protein: CASSSRTGDGAEAFF. The CDR3, as DNA: TGCGCCAGCAGCTCCCGGACAGGGGACGGGGCTGAAGCTTTCTTT.

This clone was seen more than once but under ten times. The genes are TRBV20-1 and TRBJ2-7; D unresolved. This CDR3 has 11 amino acids. The germline CDR1 and CDR2 sequences are DFQATT and SNEGSKA (reference sequence). V shed 1 base and J shed 2 bases, with 3 bases lying between them. CDR3 loop: CSARAAYEQYF. For the CDR3, the DNA is TGCAGTGCTAGAGCCGCCTACGAGCAGTACTTC.

The chain employs TRBV6-5 and TRBJ2-2; D is unclear. This CDR3 contains 13 residues. From germline, CDR1 is MNHEY and CDR2 SVGAGI. The ends were cut back, 7 bases at V and 1 base at J, with 7 bases in the middle. The CDR3 bases are TGTGCCAGCAAGCAGGAGAACACCGGGGAGCTGTTTTTT. Residues: CASKQENTGELFF.

This rearrangement joins TRBV6-1 to TRBJ1-1; 9 bases fit TRBD1. Trimming cost V 4 bases and J 1 base; bases outside gene matches: 4. The CDR3 is 15 amino acids. Looked up from germline, CDR1 is MNHNS and CDR2 is SASEGT. The CDR3 spells CASSGLDRGNTEAFF. CDR3 DNA sequence: TGTGCCAGCAGTGGGCTGGACAGGGGGAACACTGAAGCTTTCTTT.

Written as DNA, the CDR3 is TGTGCCAGCAGTTCCCCCCAGGCCGGGCTAACCTACGAGCAGTACTTC. Translated, it gives CASSSPQAGLTYEQYF. The chain recombines TRBV6-6 with TRBJ2-7; no definite D call. Germline V gives CDR1 MNHNY, CDR2 SVGAGI (reference sequence). The V gene lost 4 bases and the J gene lost 2 bases, with 18 bases spanning the gap. CDR3 length: 16 amino acids.

This clone was observed once. This rearrangement joins TRBV5-5 to TRBJ2-7, with D perhaps matching TRBD1 (5 bases). Trimming shortened V by 4 bases and J by 3 bases, and 17 bases separated the two germline ends. The CDR3 spans 15 residues. CDR1 and CDR2 (germline): SGHKS, YYEKEE (reference sequence). This chain's CDR3 is CASSAVAGLGYEQYF. CDR3 nucleotide sequence: TGTGCCAGCAGCGCGGTCGCAGGGTTAGGCTACGAGCAGTACTTC.

The J gene is TRBJ2-5, the V gene TRBV10-3; the match to TRBD1 covers 8 bases. V gave up 6 bases and J gave up 5 bases; unmatched junction bases: 5. There are 13 residues in the CDR3. Germline V gene sequence: CDR1 ENHRY, CDR2 SYGVKD. CDR3 sequence reads: CAISPRGQETQYF. Here the CDR3 DNA reads TGTGCCATCAGCCCCAGGGGGCAGGAGACCCAGTACTTC.

The CDR3 spells CASSPTSFTGELFF. The CDR3 nucleotides read TGTGCCAGCTCACCGACTAGTTTCACCGGGGAGCTGTTTTTT. The gene calls are TRBV18 and TRBJ2-2; weak D call: TRBD2 (6 bases). Germline V lookup: CDR1 KGHSH, CDR2 LQKENI. V was pared by 3 bases and J by 4 bases, with 9 bases between. This CDR3 has 14 residues.

This clone was recorded once. This chain joins TRBV5-4 and TRBJ2-1; D gene uncertain. The germline gives CDR1 SGHNT, CDR2 YYREEE (reference sequence). The CDR3 has 17 residues. Trimming took off 2 bases at V and 7 bases at J, with 22 bases between the two ends. This CDR3 is CASSFSGLRFQSNEQFF. CDR3 nucleotide sequence: TGTGCCAGCAGCTTCAGTGGCCTTCGCTTCCAGAGTAATGAGCAGTTCTTC. Complete variable domain (other parts from reference TRBV5-4 and TRBJ2-1): ETGVTQSPTHLIKTRGQQVTLRCSSQSGHNTVSWYQQALGQGPQFIFQYYREEENGRGNFPPRFSGLQFPNYSSELNVNALELDDSALYLCASSFSGLRFQSNEQFFGPGTRLTVL.

CDR3 nucleotides: TGTGCCAGCAGCCGAGACTACACCGGGGAGCTGTTTTTT. It is translated as CASSRDYTGELFF. V usage is TRBV9 and J usage is TRBJ2-2; D not certain. Trimming stripped 4 bases from V and 3 bases from J, with 7 bases between. Germline CDR1 is SGDLS and CDR2 is YYNGEE. The length of the CDR3 is 13 residues. Supplemented by reference TRBV9 and TRBJ2-2, the full variable domain reads DSGVTQTPKHLITATGQRVTLRCSPRSGDLSVYWYQQSLDQGLQFLIQYYNGEERAKGNILERFSAQQFPDLHSELNLSSLELGDSALYFCASSRDYTGELFFGEGSRLTVL.

V usage is TRBV7-9 and J usage is TRBJ2-1; D is uncertain. Germline-derived CDR1 and CDR2 are SEHNR and FQNEAQ (reference sequence). The V end was cut by 5 bases, the J end by 4 bases, with 3 bases between. This CDR3 spans 11 amino acids. The CDR3 sequence: CASSHYNEQFF. The CDR3 coding sequence is TGTGCCAGCAGCCATTACAATGAGCAGTTCTTC.

CDR3 amino acids: CASSYDRGWEQYF. The CDR3 bases are TGTGCCAGCAGTTACGACAGGGGATGGGAGCAGTACTTC. The gene calls are TRBV6-6 and TRBJ2-7; 8 bases are shared with TRBD1. CDR3 size: 13 residues. CDR1 and CDR2 (germline): MNHNY, SVGAGI (reference sequence). After removal of 2 bases from V and 7 bases from J, the junction contained 4 bases not matched to a gene.

The CDR3 loop reads CASSQEYGQGPDTQYF. The CDR3 nucleotides are TGCGCCAGCAGCCAAGAATACGGACAGGGTCCAGATACGCAGTATTTT. This sequence joins TRBV4-1 and TRBJ2-3, with 8 bases identical to TRBD1. Germline trimming cut 0 bases from V and 4 bases from J; bases unmatched to any gene: 6. The CDR3 extends over 16 amino acids. From germline, CDR1 is MGHRA and CDR2 YSYEKL.

This sequence joins TRBV18 and TRBJ2-3, with a tentative D call TRBD1 (6 bases). The V gene's germline CDR1 is KGHSH and CDR2 LQKENI. This CDR3 has 14 residues. Trimming shortened V by 4 bases and J by 5 bases, and 13 bases separated the two germline ends. CDR3 sequence reads: CASSLQGKEDTQYF. The CDR3 nucleotides read TGTGCCAGCTCACTGCAGGGGAAGGAAGATACGCAGTATTTT.

The V gene is TRBV19, the J gene TRBJ1-6; D not resolved. CDR1 and CDR2 (germline): LNHDA, SQIVND (reference sequence). V was clipped by 3 bases and J by 9 bases, with 15 bases between them. The length of the CDR3 is 15 residues. The CDR3 nucleotides read TGTGCCAGTAGTATCAATAGATCCTTTGGTTCACCCCTCCACTTT. It specifies CASSINRSFGSPLHF.

The gene calls are TRBV10-3 and TRBJ2-7; D may be TRBD2 (6 bases). The V end lost 3 bases, the J end lost 3 bases, and 18 bases lay between the germline ends. There are 16 residues in the CDR3. Germline V CDR1 and CDR2: ENHRY, SYGVKD. The CDR3 loop is CAISDPPPEGLYEQYF. The DNA for the CDR3 is TGTGCCATCAGTGATCCCCCCCCCGAGGGACTCTACGAGCAGTACTTC.

This rearrangement joins TRBV5-1 to TRBJ2-3; TRBD2 aligns across 11 bases. This CDR3 contains 16 residues. The germline V gene encodes CDR1 SGHRS and CDR2 YFSETQ. V was clipped by 4 bases and J by 3 bases; unmatched bases: 7. In DNA, the CDR3 is TGCGCCAGCAGCGCCGGACTAGCGGGTGGAACAGATACGCAGTATTTT. It translates to CASSAGLAGGTDTQYF.

The gene calls are TRBV11-2 and TRBJ2-1; D is unclear. Germline loops: CDR1 SGHAT, CDR2 FQNNGV. The CDR3 is 12 amino acids. V was shortened by 1 base and J by 9 bases, with 7 bases between the two germline ends. The CDR3 nucleotides are TGTGCCAGCAGCTTAGTTCCTGGTGAGCAGTTCTTC. Residues: CASSLVPGEQFF.

V gene TRBV7-8 combines with J gene TRBJ2-2; D may be TRBD1 or TRBD2 (5 bases each). The V end was cut by 0 bases, the J end by 2 bases, with 10 bases between. Germline assignment: CDR1 SGHVS and CDR2 FQNEAQ. The CDR3 sequence is 16 residues long. CDR3 sequence: CASSLAGTGNTGELFF. CDR3 nucleotides: TGTGCCAGCAGCTTAGCCGGGACGGGAAACACCGGGGAGCTGTTTTTT.